This is a list of T cell receptor beta chains from one sample in a study of cytomegalovirus exposure and HLA in healthy donors. Repertoires were generated with immunoSEQ multiplex PCR, while TCRdb's copy carries only in-frame clones and drops some. The sample contains some 180,000 clones, over 80% of which appear only once. Material: PBMCs. The receptors here all came from a male donor in good health and CMV-seronegative. The CDR3 runs from the conserved cysteine through the conserved F or W. The D gene is left open where the match is weak. Size is stated for part of the rows, as once, few or many counts, or as a class when the clone is expanded.

D gene,J gene,clone size,V gene,CDR3 protein,CDR3 DNA
NA,TRBJ2-7,NA,TRBV5-4,CASSSKTGSYEQYF,TGTGCCAGCAGCTCTAAGACAGGTTCCTACGAGCAGTACTTC
NA,TRBJ1-1,NA,TRBV5-1,CASSLRSGDTEAFF,TGCGCCAGCAGCCTTCGATCGGGGGACACTGAAGCTTTCTTT
TRBD1,TRBJ2-5,NA,TRBV4-3,CASSQGQGAETQYF,TGCGCCAGCAGCCAAGGACAGGGGGCAGAGACCCAGTACTTC
TRBD1,TRBJ1-2,NA,TRBV2,CASSQTGVGGYTF,TGTGCCAGCAGCCAGACAGGGGTTGGTGGCTACACCTTC
NA,TRBJ1-5,NA,TRBV4-2,CASQGRRDGNQPQHF,TGTGCCAGCCAAGGGAGGAGAGACGGCAATCAGCCCCAGCATTTT
NA,TRBJ1-1,NA,TRBV6-6,CASTMTGPWNTEAFF,TGTGCCAGCACCATGACAGGCCCCTGGAACACTGAAGCTTTCTTT
TRBD1,TRBJ2-2,NA,TRBV29-1,CSVPDRANTGELFF,TGCAGCGTACCGGACAGGGCGAACACCGGGGAGCTGTTTTTT
NA,TRBJ2-7,NA,TRBV6-5,CASSYNGHEQYF,TGTGCCAGCAGTTACAATGGGCACGAGCAGTACTTC
NA,TRBJ2-3,NA,TRBV2,CASSDMTATDTQYF,TGTGCCAGCAGTGATATGACAGCCACAGATACGCAGTATTTT
NA,TRBJ2-5,once,TRBV11-2,CASGYRGVQETQYF,TGTGCCAGCGGTTACCGCGGGGTTCAAGAGACCCAGTACTTC
TRBD1,TRBJ1-5,NA,TRBV2,CASSEATQGFQPQHF,TGTGCCAGCAGTGAAGCAACACAGGGGTTCCAGCCCCAGCATTTT
NA,TRBJ1-6,NA,TRBV6-1,CASTGYNSPLHF,TGTGCCAGCACAGGTTATAATTCACCCCTCCACTTT
TRBD1,TRBJ1-5,NA,TRBV18,CASSSGTGPGDRQHF,TGTGCCAGCTCATCAGGGACAGGTCCGGGGGATCGCCAGCATTTT
NA,TRBJ1-3,NA,TRBV4-3,CASSHIGNTIYF,TGCGCCAGCAGCCACATTGGAAACACCATATATTTT
NA,TRBJ2-7,NA,TRBV5-5,CASSPQGVAYEQYF,TGTGCCAGCAGCCCCCAAGGGGTGGCCTACGAGCAGTACTTC
NA,TRBJ1-2,NA,TRBV6-1,CASSEAPRENYGYTF,TGTGCCAGCAGTGAAGCGCCCAGGGAAAACTATGGCTACACCTTC
NA,TRBJ1-6,NA,TRBV19,CASNWRQGNSPLHF,TGTGCCAGTAATTGGCGGCAGGGGAATTCACCCCTCCACTTT
NA,TRBJ2-2,NA,TRBV7-2,CASSRNAPGNTGELFF,TGTGCCAGCTCGCGAAATGCCCCAGGAAACACCGGGGAGCTGTTTTTT
TRBD2,TRBJ2-1,NA,TRBV7-2,CASSLTPGGGNEQFF,TGTGCCAGCAGCCTCACCCCCGGGGGGGGCAATGAGCAGTTCTTC
TRBD1,TRBJ2-5,NA,TRBV6-1,CASRRTGLVKETQYF,TGTGCCAGCAGGAGGACAGGGTTGGTCAAAGAGACCCAGTACTTC
NA,TRBJ1-2,once,TRBV7-9,CASSVGTKDNYGYTF,TGTGCCAGCAGCGTGGGGACAAAGGATAACTATGGCTACACCTTC
TRBD1,TRBJ2-6,NA,TRBV7-9,CASSPTGAGANVLTF,TGTGCCAGCAGCCCGACAGGGGCTGGGGCCAACGTCCTGACTTTC
NA,TRBJ1-4,NA,TRBV5-4,CASSLRGLGNEKLFF,TGTGCCAGCAGCTTGAGGGGACTCGGTAATGAAAAACTGTTTTTT
TRBD1,TRBJ1-4,NA,TRBV5-1,CASSMETGTGDRKLFF,TGCGCCAGCAGCATGGAAACCGGGACAGGGGATCGAAAACTGTTTTTT
NA,TRBJ1-2,NA,TRBV29-1,CSVTRGDYGYTF,TGCAGCGTTACACGGGGGGACTATGGCTACACCTTC
TRBD1,TRBJ1-2,few,TRBV7-9,CASSLNDRGGSGYTF,TGTGCCAGCAGCCTAAACGACAGGGGTGGAAGTGGCTACACCTTC
TRBD1,TRBJ2-2,NA,TRBV5-1,CASSEGQENTGELFF,TGCGCCAGCAGCGAAGGACAGGAGAACACCGGGGAGCTGTTTTTT
NA,TRBJ1-1,NA,TRBV5-6,CASRSARNTEAFF,TGTGCCAGCAGGTCAGCTAGGAACACTGAAGCTTTCTTT
TRBD2,TRBJ2-5,NA,TRBV6-1,CASSKAGGPRETQYF,TGTGCCAGCAGCAAAGCGGGGGGGCCCCGAGAGACCCAGTACTTC
TRBD1,TRBJ2-2,NA,TRBV5-8,CASSGGQAVTFGTGELFF,TGTGCCAGCAGCGGGGGACAGGCTGTTACTTTCGGGACCGGGGAGCTGTTTTTT
NA,TRBJ1-4,NA,TRBV9,CASSVARSGANEKLFF,TGTGCCAGCAGCGTAGCCCGGTCGGGGGCTAATGAAAAACTGTTTTTT
TRBD1,TRBJ2-5,few,TRBV5-1,CASSLGTGIQETQYF,TGCGCCAGCAGCCTAGGGACAGGAATACAAGAGACCCAGTACTTC
TRBD2,TRBJ2-1,NA,TRBV19,CASSPGLAGVQIVDEQFF,TGTGCCAGTAGCCCGGGACTAGCGGGCGTTCAAATCGTAGATGAGCAGTTCTTC
NA,TRBJ1-1,NA,TRBV6-5,CASSPLRGNTEAFF,TGTGCCAGCAGTCCATTACGGGGGAACACTGAAGCTTTCTTT
TRBD1,TRBJ1-6,few,TRBV5-1,CASSLIGTGNSPLHF,TGCGCCAGCAGCTTGATCGGGACAGGGAATTCACCCCTCCACTTT
NA,TRBJ2-7,NA,TRBV7-9,CASSLGDIRSYEQYF,TGTGCCAGCAGCTTAGGTGACATACGCTCCTACGAGCAGTACTTC
TRBD1,TRBJ1-1,NA,TRBV7-2,CASRGTGSIPEAFF,TGTGCCAGCAGAGGGACAGGGTCCATCCCCGAAGCTTTCTTT
TRBD1,TRBJ1-5,NA,TRBV6-1,CASWDRGFQPQHF,TGTGCCAGCTGGGACAGGGGGTTTCAGCCCCAGCATTTT
TRBD1,TRBJ2-7,NA,TRBV10-3,CAIGQGKNYEQYF,TGTGCCATCGGACAGGGTAAAAACTACGAGCAGTACTTC
TRBD1,TRBJ2-5,few,TRBV19,CASSLRTGAVSETQYF,TGTGCCAGTAGTCTCCGGACAGGGGCTGTCTCGGAGACCCAGTACTTC
TRBD2,TRBJ2-2,NA,TRBV7-9,CASSLLQRGSGELFF,TGTGCCAGCAGCTTACTCCAGCGGGGGTCCGGGGAGCTGTTTTTT
NA,TRBJ2-1,NA,TRBV30,CAWSVGASYLYNEQFF,TGTGCCTGGAGTGTAGGGGCCTCATACCTTTACAATGAGCAGTTCTTC
NA,TRBJ2-2,NA,TRBV27,CASSLRETGELFF,TGTGCCAGCAGCCTCAGGGAAACCGGGGAGCTGTTTTTT
NA,TRBJ1-2,NA,TRBV29-1,CSPGGYTF,TGCAGCCCCGGTGGCTACACCTTC
NA,TRBJ1-2,NA,TRBV5-4,CASSLPGTFYGYTF,TGTGCCAGCAGCCTCCCGGGAACTTTCTATGGCTACACCTTC
TRBD1,TRBJ1-2,NA,TRBV5-1,CASSEGTGDGYTF,TGCGCCAGCAGCGAGGGGACAGGGGATGGCTACACCTTC
NA,TRBJ1-3,many,TRBV6-5,CASRASRTGNTIYF,TGTGCCAGCAGAGCCTCACGCACCGGAAACACCATATATTTT
NA,TRBJ2-5,NA,TRBV13,CASSPRTGGKETQYF,TGTGCCAGCAGCCCCCGGACTGGTGGTAAAGAGACCCAGTACTTC
NA,TRBJ2-6,NA,TRBV7-2,CASSLSHSGANVLTF,TGTGCCAGCAGCTTAAGCCACTCTGGGGCCAACGTCCTGACTTTC
NA,TRBJ2-2,NA,TRBV7-8,CASSLRPGKDGELFF,TGTGCCAGCAGCTTAAGGCCAGGGAAGGACGGGGAGCTGTTTTTT
NA,TRBJ2-7,NA,TRBV6-1,CASSERVRTYEQYF,TGTGCCAGCAGTGAACGGGTCAGAACCTACGAGCAGTACTTC
NA,TRBJ2-7,once,TRBV6-5,CASSYWPGQGNEQYF,TGTGCCAGCAGTTACTGGCCCGGGCAGGGGAACGAGCAGTACTTC
NA,TRBJ2-6,NA,TRBV2,CASSDGVWGSGANVLTF,TGTGCCAGCAGTGACGGGGTGTGGGGCTCTGGGGCCAACGTCCTGACTTTC
NA,TRBJ2-7,NA,TRBV4-1,CASSRSWSSYEQYF,TGCGCCAGCAGCCGTAGTTGGAGCTCCTACGAGCAGTACTTC
TRBD1,TRBJ1-4,NA,TRBV7-2,CASSLETGFNEKLFF,TGTGCCAGCAGCTTAGAGACAGGGTTTAATGAAAAACTGTTTTTT